This record covers a single T cell receptor beta chain. The data derive from a study of shared clonotypes between healthy human individuals. Looking at the study overall: Donors were two women and a few men aged 18 to 49.

The germline gives CDR1 MNHEY, CDR2 SVGAGI. The CDR3 length is 15 residues. The germline V and J ends were trimmed by 4 bases and 1 base, with 11 bases remaining between them. Clones were sequenced by immunoSEQ multiplex PCR, and TCRdb holds only the in-frame ones, with some missing. The sample yields more than 1.2 million clones, approximately 98.5% seen once. Sequences were obtained from naive CD4+ T cells sorted from blood. Subset reported: CD45RA+ positively selected. This TCR came from a man aged 30 to 45 in good health. This chain links TRBV6-5 with TRBJ1-5; no firm D call. The CDR3 sequence: CASSSTWLSNQPQHF. CDR3 in DNA: TGTGCCAGCAGTTCCACGTGGCTCAGCAATCAGCCCCAGCATTTT.